This TCR beta chain comes out of a study of blood T cell repertoires in COVID-19. Overall study context: The United States, Italy and Spain supplied acute and convalescent COVID-19 samples.

Trimming took 3 bases from V and 0 from J, leaving 5 bases between them. This CDR3 has 13 amino acids. Germline V gene sequence: CDR1 MRHNA, CDR2 SNTAGT. TCRdb's table, derived via immunoSEQ multiplex PCR, lists solely in-frame clones and lacks some. The repertoire holds 300,000 to 350,000 clones, 90% seen once, with 6.8% in the top ten. The specimen sequenced was peripheral blood. This chain uses TRBV6-4 with TRBJ1-1, with D hard to call. The receptor was isolated from a woman aged 25 to 45 with COVID-19, enrolled during active disease. The DNA for the CDR3 is TGTGCCAGCAGTGAGGAGCTGAACACTGAAGCTTTCTTT. The encoded protein is CASSEELNTEAFF.